The 30 T cell receptor beta chains below all came from one sample that was sequenced in a study of post-analysis software for immune sequencing data. Unique molecular identifiers featured in each of the TCR beta cDNA libraries. From the PCR reads, TCRdb called clonotypes with MiXCR, one entry per CDR3 protein. The data contain hundreds of thousands of distinct CDR3 sequences, around 60% of them singletons. Whole-study findings and limits: Patients showed TRBV5-6, TRBV5-1 and TRBV20-1 among roughly five TRBV segments more frequent than in controls.

Antigen specificity for these receptors is unknown. Sequencing input: blood. These TCRs come from a girl between 2 and 10 years old with multiple sclerosis.

The gene calls are TRBV12-3 or TRBV12-4 and TRBJ1-2; the match to TRBD1 covers 7 bases. V dropped 3 bases and J dropped 4; count of bases not matched to a gene: 8. This CDR3 region has 15 residues. The CDR3 here is CASSFMTGPFYGYTF. For the CDR3, the DNA is TGTGCCAGCAGTTTTATGACAGGGCCCTTCTATGGCTACACCTTC.

The chain has TRBV29-1 and TRBJ1-2; D is possibly TRBD1 (6 bases). This CDR3 comprises 12 residues. V gave up 5 bases and J gave up 8 bases, with 15 bases separating them. Germline assignment: CDR1 SQVTM and CDR2 ANQGSEA. Written as DNA, the CDR3 is TGCAGCGTTCGACAGGAAATTTTGGGCTACACCTTC. It codes for CSVRQEILGYTF.

This clonotype has more than one count but fewer than ten. V is TRBV18 and J is TRBJ2-7, with 10 positions matching TRBD2. The CDR3 has 14 amino acids. V was pared by 5 bases and J by 3 bases, with 4 bases of the junction left unmatched. Germline values: CDR1 KGHSH, CDR2 LQKENI. This chain's CDR3 is CASSGRTSGYEQYF. CDR3 nucleotides: TGTGCCAGCTCAGGGAGGACTAGCGGCTACGAGCAGTACTTC.

In this sample, this clonotype turned up a few times. The chain has TRBV27 and TRBJ2-5, with D maybe TRBD1 (6 bases). This CDR3 comprises 14 residues. Germline CDR1 is MNHEY and CDR2 is SMNVEV (reference sequence). Trimming took 6 bases from V and 7 from J, leaving 18 bases between them. The CDR3, as DNA: TGTGCCAGCAGACTACATCAGGGGATTGCGACCCAGTACTTC. Its translation: CASRLHQGIATQYF.

This clonotype was seen a single time. As the CDR3 is not closed by the conserved phenylalanine or tryptophan, this likely results from a read error. DNA for the CDR3: TGTGCCAGCAGCCTCAGTGATGACTATGGCTACACCCTC. This gives the protein CASSLSDDYGYTL. The chain recombines TRBV12-3 or TRBV12-4 with TRBJ1-2; no firm D call. The CDR3 covers 13 residues. With 6 bases removed from V and 3 bases from J, the gap between germline ends came to 11 bases.

This clonotype has more than one count but fewer than ten. This chain uses TRBV5-1 with TRBJ2-5; 11 nucleotides align to TRBD1. CDR3 length: 14 amino acids. The germline V gene encodes CDR1 SGHRS and CDR2 YFSETQ. With V trimmed by 6 bases and J by 6 bases, 7 bases remained unmatched. CDR3 region: CASNMDRGQQTQYF. CDR3 DNA sequence: TGCGCCAGCAACATGGACAGGGGGCAGCAGACCCAGTACTTC.

V usage is TRBV7-9 and J usage is TRBJ2-1, with 9 bases fitting TRBD2. This CDR3 comprises 17 residues. CDR1 and CDR2 from the germline V gene are SEHNR and FQNEAQ (reference sequence). Trimming took 1 base from V and 11 from J; bases not matched to a gene: 15. For the CDR3, the DNA is TGTGCCAGCAGCTTAGGGTTCGAATTAGCGGGAGTCCGGCAGCAGTTCTTC. It translates to CASSLGFELAGVRQQFF.

This chain connects TRBV11-2 to TRBJ1-1; 8 bases are a match to TRBD1. The CDR3 runs to 15 residues. After removal of 5 bases from V and 4 bases from J, the junction contained 9 bases not matched to a gene. Germline values: CDR1 SGHAT, CDR2 FQNNGV. CDR3 sequence reads: CASSPRTGNFTEAFF. DNA of the CDR3: TGTGCCAGCAGCCCTCGGACAGGGAATTTCACTGAAGCTTTCTTT.

This chain uses TRBV10-1 with TRBJ2-7; 11 bases fit TRBD1. J gave up 6 bases and V 0 bases, and 4 bases lay outside the gene matches. The CDR3 has 15 residues. Germline loops: CDR1 WNHNN, CDR2 SYGVQD (reference sequence). The CDR3 region has the DNA TGCGCCAGCAGTGAGTCGGGGACAGGGGGAAGCGAGCAGTACTTC. The encoded protein is CASSESGTGGSEQYF.

The J gene is TRBJ2-1, the V gene TRBV11-1, with D possibly TRBD2 on 5 matching bases. Deletions cut 6 bases from V and 0 bases from J, with 12 bases between. CDR3 length: 15 amino acids. Germline loops: CDR1 SGHAT, CDR2 FQDESV (reference sequence). Written as DNA, the CDR3 is TGTGCCAGCAGAGCGTTAGAGGGCTCCTACAATGAGCAGTTCTTC. Protein sequence: CASRALEGSYNEQFF.

This rearrangement joins TRBV7-9 to TRBJ2-3; D may be TRBD2 (6 bases). The length of the CDR3 is 14 residues. Trimming removed 7 bases at V and 3 bases at J, with 14 bases between. CDR1 is SEHNR and CDR2 is FQNEAQ in the germline V gene (reference sequence). The chain's CDR3 is CASKGGRPTDTQYF. In nucleotides, the CDR3 is TGTGCCAGCAAGGGAGGACGACCTACAGATACGCAGTATTTT.

CDR3 nucleotides: TGTGCCAGCAGTCTCCCGGGACAGGGGCCCTACGAGCAGTACTTC. This encodes CASSLPGQGPYEQYF. The chain couples TRBV27 to TRBJ2-5; 10 bases are a match to TRBD1. The J call is doubtful: the DNA matches TRBJ2-7 better. CDR1 is MNHEY, CDR2 SMNVEV, per germline (reference sequence). CDR3 length: 15 amino acids.

This chain uses TRBV27 with TRBJ1-2; D is ambiguous. Trimming removed 2 bases at V and 0 bases at J, with 10 bases between. Germline CDR1 and CDR2: MNHEY and SMNVEV (reference sequence). The CDR3 spans 15 residues. The CDR3 DNA reads as TGTGCCAGCAGTTTAAAGAGGAGCACTAACTATGGCTACACCTTC. Translation: CASSLKRSTNYGYTF.

There are a few counts of this clonotype. The genes are TRBV7-9 and TRBJ1-1; 7 bases fit TRBD1. The V and J ends lost 4 bases and 0 bases, in that order; junction bases with no gene match: 14. Germline loops: CDR1 SEHNR, CDR2 FQNEAQ (reference sequence). The length of the CDR3 is 18 residues. The CDR3 loop reads CASSSPDRVLPMNTEAFF. The CDR3 DNA follows: TGTGCCAGCAGCTCGCCCGACAGGGTCCTTCCTATGAACACTGAAGCTTTCTTT.

The chain uses TRBV9 and TRBJ2-2; TRBD2 might be the D (6 bases). In germline, CDR1 is SGDLS, CDR2 YYNGEE. This CDR3 contains 15 residues. Trimming stripped 1 base from V and 0 bases from J, with 7 bases between. The CDR3 coding sequence is TGTGCCAGCAGCGTATCTAGCGCGAACACCGGGGAGCTGTTTTTT. Protein product: CASSVSSANTGELFF. The complete variable domain, with remaining parts taken from reference TRBV9 and TRBJ2-2, reads DSGVTQTPKHLITATGQRVTLRCSPRSGDLSVYWYQQSLDQGLQFLIQYYNGEERAKGNILERFSAQQFPDLHSELNLSSLELGDSALYFCASSVSSANTGELFFGEGSRLTVL.

This clonotype has just a few counts. The chain carries TRBV6-1 and TRBJ2-7; a possible D gene is TRBD1 (5 bases). Per germline, CDR1 MNHNS and CDR2 SASEGT. V shed 0 bases and J shed 3 bases, with 9 bases lying between them. This CDR3 contains 14 residues. This CDR3 is CASSEAADSYEQYF. CDR3 nucleotide sequence: TGTGCCAGCAGTGAAGCCGCCGACAGCTACGAGCAGTACTTC.

This sequence joins TRBV4-1 and TRBJ2-5; D might be TRBD1 (6 bases). CDR3 size: 16 residues. V was pared by 6 bases and J by 1 base, with 18 bases between. CDR1 and CDR2 from the germline V gene are MGHRA and YSYEKL. CDR3 nucleotide sequence: TGCGCCAGCAGTTCCTTGACAGGTCGTACCCAAGAGACCCAGTACTTC. This gives the protein CASSSLTGRTQETQYF.

This clonotype was observed a few times. V is TRBV15 and J is TRBJ2-3; D is uncertain. The CDR3 covers 13 residues. Germline V gene data show CDR1 as LNHNV and CDR2 as YYDKDF (reference sequence). Trimming pared 3 bases from V and 2 bases from J, leaving 6 bases between. The CDR3 sequence is CATSSQNTDTQYF. For the CDR3, the DNA is TGTGCCACCAGCAGCCAAAACACAGATACGCAGTATTTT. Full variable domain (rest looked up from reference TRBV15 and TRBJ2-3): DAMVIQNPRYQVTQFGKPVTLSCSQTLNHNVMYWYQQKSSQAPKLLFHYYDKDFNNEADTPDNFQSRRPNTSFCFLDIRSPGLGDTAMYLCATSSQNTDTQYFGPGTRLTVL.

The CDR3 nucleotides read TGTGCCAGCAGCCCTGGCGGGAGGCTGTACGAGCAGTACTTC. Protein: CASSPGGRLYEQYF. The chain employs TRBV5-4 and TRBJ2-7, with 8 bases aligning to TRBD2. The CDR3 consists of 14 residues. Germline V CDR1 and CDR2: SGHNT, YYREEE (reference sequence). V dropped 4 bases and J dropped 4; count of bases not matched to a gene: 7. Full variable domain (remainder filled in from reference TRBV5-4 and TRBJ2-7): ETGVTQSPTHLIKTRGQQVTLRCSSQSGHNTVSWYQQALGQGPQFIFQYYREEENGRGNFPPRFSGLQFPNYSSELNVNALELDDSALYLCASSPGGRLYEQYFGPGTRLTVT.

The chain uses TRBV6-2 or TRBV6-3 and TRBJ2-1; maybe TRBD1 (6 bases). The V gene's germline CDR1 is MNHEY and CDR2 SVGEGT. The ends were cut back, 7 bases at V and 0 bases at J, with 16 bases in the middle. The CDR3 extends over 16 amino acids. CDR3 in amino acids: CASNPQGASSYNEQFF. The CDR3 coding sequence is TGTGCCAGCAACCCACAGGGCGCGAGCTCCTACAATGAGCAGTTCTTC.

The genes are TRBV29-1 and TRBJ2-1; D possibly uses TRBD1 or TRBD2 (7 bases each). Germline values: CDR1 SQVTM, CDR2 ANQGSEA. The CDR3 runs 12 residues. V was pared by 7 bases and J by 9 bases, with 16 bases between. The CDR3 reads CSDRGSSGEQFF. CDR3 in DNA: TGCAGCGACAGGGGTTCTAGCGGTGAGCAGTTCTTC.

V usage is TRBV20-1 and J usage is TRBJ2-7, with D perhaps TRBD2 (5 bases). The V and J ends lost 7 bases and 4 bases respectively, with 11 bases between them. Germline V gene data show CDR1 as DFQATT and CDR2 as SNEGSKA (reference sequence). The CDR3 contains 11 residues. Here the CDR3 reads CSVRSGYEQYF. The DNA for the CDR3 is TGCAGTGTCCGTTCGGGGTACGAGCAGTACTTC.

This rearrangement joins TRBV14 to TRBJ2-3, with 8 bases fitting TRBD2. The V gene's germline CDR1 is SGHDN and CDR2 FVKESK. The CDR3 extends over 15 amino acids. J was trimmed by 2 bases and V by 4 bases; bases with no gene match: 5. The CDR3 here is CASSPREGHTDTQYF. The CDR3 DNA reads as TGTGCCAGCAGCCCCCGGGAGGGGCACACAGATACGCAGTATTTT.

The rearrangement uses TRBV29-1 and TRBJ2-1; tentatively, D is TRBD1 (5 bases). Between the trimmed V and J ends, which lost 7 bases and 6 bases, there was a span of 16 bases. CDR1 and CDR2 from the germline V gene are SQVTM and ANQGSEA. The CDR3 covers 13 residues. As DNA, the CDR3 is TGCAGCGCCCAAGAGCAGGGCGGCAATGAGCAGTTCTTC. This translates into CSAQEQGGNEQFF.

The chain carries TRBV12-3 or TRBV12-4 and TRBJ1-2; D gene unclear. Trimming cost V 5 bases and J 5 bases, with 15 bases left between them. This CDR3 spans 14 amino acids. The CDR3 protein is CASSLMGLQYGYTF. Written as DNA, the CDR3 is TGTGCCAGCAGTCTAATGGGTCTTCAATATGGCTACACCTTC.

This clonotype was detected a few times. The chain joins TRBV5-1 to TRBJ1-2; D may be TRBD1 (5 bases). The CDR3 runs to 14 residues. Germline-derived CDR1 and CDR2 are SGHRS and YFSETQ. V was pared by 4 bases and J by 4 bases, with 14 bases between. This CDR3 reads CASSHGTGPYGYTF. In DNA, the CDR3 is TGCGCCAGCAGCCACGGGACGGGGCCCTATGGCTACACCTTC.

This chain connects TRBV7-9 to TRBJ1-5; the D gene is possibly TRBD1 (5 bases). CDR1 SEHNR and CDR2 FQNEAQ come from the germline V gene (reference sequence). V lost 4 bases and J 0 bases, leaving 16 bases between the germline ends. The CDR3 consists of 17 residues. The DNA of the CDR3 is TGTGCCAGCAGCTGGGACGGAGACATTAATAGCAATCAGCCCCAGCATTTT. This gives the protein CASSWDGDINSNQPQHF.

This clonotype was seen a single time. This chain connects TRBV5-1 to TRBJ2-4, with D possibly matching TRBD1 (7 bases). Germline CDR1 SGHRS, CDR2 YFSETQ. CDR3 size: 14 residues. Trimming stripped 4 bases from V and 3 bases from J, with 11 bases between. Here the CDR3 DNA reads TGCGCCAGCAGCCACAGGGGAGGCAAAAACATTCAGTACTTC. Translating it yields CASSHRGGKNIQYF.

This rearrangement joins TRBV7-2 to TRBJ2-5, with 9 bases matching TRBD2. The CDR3 length is 14 residues. The V gene end was trimmed by 4 bases and the J gene end by 3 bases; junction bases not matched to a gene: 3. Germline CDR1 is SGHTA and CDR2 is FQGNSA. CDR3 nucleotide sequence: TGTGCCAGCAGCTGGCTAGCGGGGAAAGAGACCCAGTACTTC. Amino acid sequence: CASSWLAGKETQYF.

The chain has TRBV6-5 and TRBJ1-2, with 7 bases identical to TRBD1. This CDR3 is built from 16 residues. J lost 7 bases, V lost 4 bases, and 15 bases had no gene match. Germline loops: CDR1 MNHEY, CDR2 SVGAGI. Here the CDR3 reads CASSSPRGWGHGGYTF. CDR3 nucleotides: TGTGCCAGCAGTTCCCCCAGGGGGTGGGGACACGGTGGCTACACCTTC.